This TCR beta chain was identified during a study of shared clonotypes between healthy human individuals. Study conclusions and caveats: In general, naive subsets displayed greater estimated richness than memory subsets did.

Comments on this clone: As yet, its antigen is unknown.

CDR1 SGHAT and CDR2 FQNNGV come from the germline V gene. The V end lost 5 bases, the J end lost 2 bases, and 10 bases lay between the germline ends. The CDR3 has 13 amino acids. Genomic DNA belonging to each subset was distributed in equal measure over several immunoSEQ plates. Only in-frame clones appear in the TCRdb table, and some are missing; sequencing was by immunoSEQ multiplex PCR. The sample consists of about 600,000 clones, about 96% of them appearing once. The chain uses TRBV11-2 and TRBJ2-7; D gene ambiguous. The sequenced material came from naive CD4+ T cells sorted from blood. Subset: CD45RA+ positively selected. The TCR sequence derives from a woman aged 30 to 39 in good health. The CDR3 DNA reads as TGTGCCAGCAGCCTGATAGAGACCTACGAGCAGTACTTC. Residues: CASSLIETYEQYF.